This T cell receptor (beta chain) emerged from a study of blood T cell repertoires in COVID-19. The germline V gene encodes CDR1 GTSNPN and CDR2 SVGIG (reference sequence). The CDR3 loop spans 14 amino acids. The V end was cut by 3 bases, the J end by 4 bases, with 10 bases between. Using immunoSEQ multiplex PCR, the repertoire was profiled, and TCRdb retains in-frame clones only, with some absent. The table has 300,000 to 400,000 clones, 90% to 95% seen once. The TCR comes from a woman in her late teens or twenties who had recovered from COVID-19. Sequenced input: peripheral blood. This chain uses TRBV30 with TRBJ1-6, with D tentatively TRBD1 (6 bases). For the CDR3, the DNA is TGTGCCTGGAGACAGGGACCTTATAATTCACCCCTCCACTTT. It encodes CAWRQGPYNSPLHF. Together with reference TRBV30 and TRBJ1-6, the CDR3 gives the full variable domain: SQTIHQWPATLVQPVGSPLSLECTVEGTSNPNLYWYRQAAGRGLQLLFYSVGIGQISSEVPQNLSASRPQDRQFILSSKKLLLSDSGFYLCAWRQGPYNSPLHFGNGTRLTVT.